The present entry profiles one T cell receptor beta chain with its context. The sample belongs to a study of long-term antiretroviral therapy in people with HIV. Survey-level resolution applied to immunoSEQ assay v3.0. Repertoires were generated with immunoSEQ multiplex PCR, while TCRdb's copy carries only in-frame clones and drops some. The top ten hold 5.3% of the sample, which has tens of thousands of clones, 88% seen once. CDR1 and CDR2 (germline): SGHTA, FQGNSA. Trimming took off 5 bases at V and 0 bases at J, with 4 bases between the two ends. The CDR3 has 12 amino acids. The receptor's source is a man aged 25 to 40 with HIV. The chain links TRBV7-2 to TRBJ2-5; no firm D call. The sample in question was unsorted PBMCs, obtained more than 4.3 years after starting antiretroviral therapy. CDR3: CASSNHQETQYF. The DNA of the CDR3 is TGTGCCAGCAGCAACCACCAAGAGACCCAGTACTTC.